The 32 T cell receptor beta chains below come from one sample, sequenced in a study of T cell clonality in common variable immunodeficiency. Antigen specificity for these receptors is unknown. Study-wide points: Reportedly, TCR beta sequences from common variable immunodeficiency showed fewer deletions and N-nucleotide insertions.

The assay was immunoSEQ multiplex PCR, and TCRdb's table has in-frame clones only and misses some. The sample includes about 33,000 clones, none of them occurring once. The sequenced sample was peripheral blood mononuclear cells. Source of these receptors: a human donor with common variable immunodeficiency.

As regards this clone: The read stops 3 residues short of the end of the CDR3; the missing end is completed from the germline J gene. Other DNA sequences in this sample translate to the same CDR3. The chain employs TRBV30 and TRBJ1-1; TRBD1 matches 12 bases. Unmatched junction bases numbered 0, after V lost 3 bases and J lost 4 bases. The CDR3 is made up of 13 amino acids. Per the germline V gene, CDR1 is GTSNPN and CDR2 is SVGIG (reference sequence). CDR3 protein: CAWRGQGATEAFF. CDR3 DNA (partial): TGTGCCTGGAGGGGACAGGGGGCCACTGAA.

This clone was counted only a few times. The covered CDR3 bases are TGTGCCAGCTCACCACAGGGTGGCTATGGC. Translating gives CASSPQGGYG. The whole CDR3 sequence reads CASSPQGGYGYTF. The V and J genes are TRBV18 and TRBJ1-2; D is ambiguous. The read comes to an end 3 residues before the CDR3 does, leaving the germline J gene to fill in the end. CDR1 and CDR2 from the germline V gene are KGHSH and LQKENI. V lost 1 base and J lost 4, with 7 bases in between. The CDR3 has 13 amino acids.

With regard to this clone: The missing CDR3 end, 3 residues past where the read stops, is filled in from the germline J gene. This chain uses TRBV19 with TRBJ1-1, with D maybe TRBD1 (5 bases). With 3 bases removed from V and 3 bases from J, the gap between germline ends came to 11 bases. The CDR3 has 14 amino acids. Per the germline V gene, CDR1 is LNHDA and CDR2 is SQIVND (reference sequence). The covered CDR3 bases are TGTGCCAGTAGTATTGGACTAGGGGACACTGAA. As protein: CASSIGLGDTE. The full CDR3 is CASSIGLGDTEAFF.

This clone was counted ten times or more. The sequenced fragment ends 3 residues before the CDR3 boundary, so the rest is inferred from the germline J gene. This chain connects TRBV11-2 to TRBJ2-7; possibly TRBD2 for D (5 bases). The CDR3 consists of 14 residues. Trimming shortened V by 0 bases and J by 6 bases, and 12 bases separated the two germline ends. Germline CDR1 SGHAT, CDR2 FQNNGV. This CDR3 is CASSLDAGLAEQYF. CDR3 DNA, as far as it was read: TGTGCCAGCAGCTTAGATGCAGGACTGGCCGAG.

This clone was recorded at least ten times. Read sequence stops 3 residues before the CDR3 end, and the germline J gene provides the missing end. This chain links TRBV12-3 or TRBV12-4 with TRBJ1-2, with TRBD1 as a possible D gene (6 bases). The CDR3 loop spans 15 amino acids. V lost 4 bases and J lost 4, with 16 bases in between. CDR3 region: CASSSPAQGVYGYTF. Incomplete CDR3 DNA: TGTGCCAGCAGTTCGCCCGCACAGGGAGTCTATGGC.

For this clone: The read ends 3 residues shy of where the CDR3 ends; the end is completed using the germline J gene. The chain recombines TRBV30 with TRBJ2-3; 8 positions match TRBD2. V lost 1 base, J lost 4 bases, and 7 bases stayed unmatched. CDR3 length: 15 amino acids. The germline V gene encodes CDR1 GTSNPN and CDR2 SVGIG (reference sequence). The CDR3 loop reads CAWSARSGAADTQYF. Incomplete CDR3 DNA: TGTGCCTGGAGTGCCCGTAGCGGGGCGGCAGATACG.

This clone came up a few times. The sequenced part of the CDR3 DNA is TGTGCCAGTAGTGTTGGGACAAACACTGAA. Translation gives CASSVGTNTE. In full, the CDR3 reads CASSVGTNTEAFF. The chain employs TRBV19 and TRBJ1-1; maybe TRBD1 (6 bases). The CDR3 is cut off 3 residues early in the read; its end comes from the germline J gene. V was pared by 5 bases and J by 2 bases, with 9 bases between. CDR3 length: 13 residues. Germline V lookup: CDR1 LNHDA, CDR2 SQIVND (reference sequence). Together with reference TRBV19 and TRBJ1-1, the CDR3 gives the full variable domain: DGGITQSPKYLFRKEGQNVTLSCEQNLNHDAMYWYRQDPGQGLRLIYYSQIVNDFQKGDIAEGYSVSREKKESFPLTVTSAQKNPTAFYLCASSVGTNTEAFFGQGTRLTVV.

This clone occurred a few times. The CDR3 end is not reached by the read, which stops 3 residues before it; the germline J gene fills it in. The rearrangement uses TRBV19 and TRBJ2-3; D not certain. In germline, CDR1 is LNHDA, CDR2 SQIVND (reference sequence). Between the trimmed V and J ends, which lost 5 bases and 4 bases, there was a span of 13 bases. CDR3 length equals 14 residues. This CDR3 is CASSPPTSPDTQYF. CDR3 bases read: TGTGCCAGTAGTCCCCCTACCTCCCCAGATACG.

Concerning this clone: The read ends 3 residues shy of where the CDR3 ends; the end is completed using the germline J gene. V gene TRBV7-3 combines with J gene TRBJ2-1; D uncertain. Germline assignment: CDR1 SGHTA and CDR2 FQGTGA. The CDR3 covers 13 residues. V was trimmed by 5 bases and J by 7 bases, leaving 12 bases between them. CDR3 loop: CASSPAGWNEQFF. CDR3 DNA (partial): TGTGCCAGCAGCCCCGCCGGGTGGAATGAG.

Regarding this clone: The germline gene is not matched at one end of the junction; a read error may be the cause. The read terminates 3 residues ahead of where the CDR3 ends, so the germline J gene completes it. The gene calls are TRBV7-7 and TRBJ2-1; no clear D gene. CDR1 is SSHAT, CDR2 FNYEAQ, per germline (reference sequence). The CDR3 contains 11 residues. The CDR3 DNA, read in part, is TGTGCTAGCAGCTTAGAAGGTGAG. Translated: CASSLEGE. The complete CDR3 sequence is CASSLEGEQFF.

This clone was picked up a small number of times. The observed sequence ends 3 residues before the CDR3 terminus, with the missing tail filled in from the germline J gene. The chain recombines TRBV30 with TRBJ1-2, with 9 bases fitting TRBD1. There are 12 residues in the CDR3. The germline V gene encodes CDR1 GTSNPN and CDR2 SVGIG (reference sequence). Here the CDR3 reads CAWTWTGDGYTF. The sequenced part of the CDR3 DNA is TGTGCCTGGACCTGGACAGGGGACGGC. Full variable domain (outside the CDR3, taken from reference TRBV30 and TRBJ1-2): SQTIHQWPATLVQPVGSPLSLECTVEGTSNPNLYWYRQAAGRGLQLLFYSVGIGQISSEVPQNLSASRPQDRQFILSSKKLLLSDSGFYLCAWTWTGDGYTFGSGTRLTVV.

This clone was detected a few times. The read gets to within 3 residues of the CDR3 end, and the germline J gene fills in the rest. The chain uses TRBV7-9 and TRBJ1-4; D unclear. Trimming stripped 2 bases from V and 8 bases from J, with 12 bases between. The CDR3 runs to 14 residues. The germline V gene has CDR1 SEHNR and CDR2 FQNEAQ (reference sequence). CDR3 residues: CASSLPTGEEKLFF. CDR3 DNA, as far as it was read: TGTGCCAGCAGCTTACCCACCGGGGAGGAAAAA.

This clone was counted only a few times. The CDR3 goes on 3 residues after the read ends, and that part is filled in from the germline J gene. The chain couples TRBV5-5 to TRBJ1-1, with D uncertain. Germline CDR1 is SGHKS and CDR2 is YYEKEE (reference sequence). The CDR3 contains 13 residues. Deletions cut 2 bases from V and 6 bases from J, with 11 bases between. The CDR3 loop is CASSLGPSAEAFF. The sequenced CDR3 bases are TGTGCCAGCAGCTTAGGCCCCTCCGCTGAA.

On this clone itself: The read is 3 residues too short to cover the CDR3 end, so that end is filled in from the germline J gene. The chain uses TRBV7-3 and TRBJ2-1; 10 bases are a match to TRBD1. Germline CDR1 is SGHTA and CDR2 is FQGTGA. This CDR3 has 14 amino acids. V was pared by 5 bases and J by 6 bases, with 4 bases of the junction left unmatched. CDR3 amino acids: CASSPGTGVNEQFF. The sequenced part of the CDR3 DNA is TGTGCCAGCAGCCCCGGGACAGGGGTCAATGAG.

This clone has a count of ten or more. The read falls 3 residues short of the CDR3 end, and the missing part is taken from the germline J gene. V is TRBV18 and J is TRBJ2-5, with D possibly TRBD2 on 5 matching bases. CDR3 length: 17 residues. V was trimmed by 2 bases and J by 4 bases, leaving 20 bases between them. Germline CDR1 reads KGHSH; CDR2 reads LQKENI. CDR3 DNA (partial): TGTGCCAGCTCACCAAAAGGCTCCCGGGGAGAGGGAGAGACC. It translates to CASSPKGSRGEGET. The CDR3, in full, reads CASSPKGSRGEGETQYF.

This clone appeared many times. The CDR3 end is not reached by the read, which stops 3 residues before it; the germline J gene fills it in. The rearrangement links TRBV9 to TRBJ1-3; D is unclear. CDR1 and CDR2 from the germline V gene are SGDLS and YYNGEE. V dropped 3 bases and J dropped 5 bases, with 18 bases sitting between them. The CDR3 runs to 16 residues. The sequenced CDR3 bases are TGTGCCAGCAGCGCTAGTTTGGAGCAAGCGAGAAACACC. Translated, it gives CASSASLEQARNT. The whole CDR3 reads CASSASLEQARNTIYF.

This clone showed up just a few times. Read data end 3 residues before the CDR3 end; the end is taken from the germline J gene. The chain links TRBV18 to TRBJ1-1; D is possibly TRBD1 (5 bases). Germline lookup yields CDR1 KGHSH and CDR2 LQKENI. The CDR3 extends over 12 amino acids. CDR3 DNA, as far as it was read: TGTGCCAGCTCACTTGTGGGGGGAGAA. Translated, it gives CASSLVGGE. The complete CDR3 reads CASSLVGGEAFF.

The table lists this clone with a few counts. The observed sequence ends 3 residues before the CDR3 terminus, with the missing tail filled in from the germline J gene. V is TRBV30 and J is TRBJ2-5; D is ambiguous. The CDR3 covers 13 residues. V was pared by 0 bases and J by 0 bases, with 5 bases between. Germline V gene sequence: CDR1 GTSNPN, CDR2 SVGIG (reference sequence). Incomplete CDR3 DNA: TGTGCCTGGAGTGTATTCAACCAAGAGACC. Translation: CAWSVFNQET. The entire CDR3 protein reads CAWSVFNQETQYF.

This clone was seen ten or more times. The CDR3 region is CSARAGNTGELFF. Incomplete CDR3 DNA: TGCAGTGCTAGGGCTGGGAACACCGGGGAG. The chain couples TRBV20-1 to TRBJ2-2, with D unclear. The read ends 3 residues before the CDR3 terminus; that terminus is restored from the germline J gene. In germline, CDR1 is DFQATT, CDR2 SNEGSKA (reference sequence). The V gene lost 3 bases and the J gene lost 1 base, with 6 bases spanning the gap. CDR3 size: 13 residues.

A note on this clone: The read finishes 3 residues shy of the CDR3 end, and the germline J gene is used to complete it. The chain uses TRBV2 and TRBJ2-3; a weak D match, TRBD2 (7 bases). Trimming took off 5 bases at V and 1 base at J, with 10 bases between the two ends. Germline CDR1 SNHLY, CDR2 FYNNEI. The CDR3 has 14 amino acids. This chain's CDR3 is CASSRGAGTDTQYF. Incomplete CDR3 DNA: TGTGCCAGCAGTCGGGGGGCCGGCACAGATACG.

This clone was picked up a small number of times. The DNA ends 3 residues before the CDR3 does, and the rest of the CDR3 is filled in from the germline J gene. The J gene is TRBJ2-1, the V gene TRBV7-9; a weak D match, TRBD2 (6 bases). The CDR3 is 15 amino acids. Germline assignment: CDR1 SEHNR and CDR2 FQNEAQ (reference sequence). V was pared by 5 bases and J by 4 bases, with 15 bases between. The sequenced CDR3 bases are TGTGCCAGCAGCCCCTATGAGGGGACTTACAATGAG. Translation: CASSPYEGTYNE. In full, the CDR3 reads CASSPYEGTYNEQFF.

On this clone: The CDR3 end is not reached by the read, which stops 3 residues before it; the germline J gene fills it in. The V call is TRBV19, the J call TRBJ2-2; TRBD1 aligns across 9 bases. The CDR3 spans 13 residues. V lost 10 bases, J lost 2 bases, and 2 bases stayed unmatched. CDR1 is LNHDA, CDR2 SQIVND, per germline (reference sequence). The CDR3 here is CATTGGNTGELFF. The covered CDR3 bases are TGTGCCACGACAGGGGGAAACACCGGGGAG.

This clone was observed at least ten times. The read gets to within 3 residues of the CDR3 end, and the germline J gene fills in the rest. The rearrangement joins TRBV2 to TRBJ2-7, with 11 positions matching TRBD2. This CDR3 is built from 13 residues. Germline values: CDR1 SNHLY, CDR2 FYNNEI. V was clipped by 11 bases and J by 2 bases; unmatched bases: 5. The sequenced CDR3 bases are TGTGCCGGATCTAGCGGGGGGACCTACGAG. It specifies CAGSSGGTYE. The full-length CDR3 reads as CAGSSGGTYEQYF.

This clone occurred a few times. The read falls 3 residues short of the CDR3 end, and the missing part is taken from the germline J gene. The gene calls are TRBV2 and TRBJ1-1, with TRBD1 identical over 8 bases. The CDR3 is 12 amino acids. CDR1 SNHLY and CDR2 FYNNEI come from the germline V gene. Incomplete CDR3 DNA: TGTGCCAGCAGAGGACAGGGAGCTAGA. Translating it yields CASRGQGAR. The whole CDR3 protein is CASRGQGARAFF.

This clone was counted between two and nine times. From the germline J gene comes the end of the CDR3, since the read stops 3 residues before it. The chain has TRBV19 and TRBJ2-5, with a weak D call TRBD2 (6 bases). Germline lookup yields CDR1 LNHDA and CDR2 SQIVND (reference sequence). The ends were cut back, 1 base at V and 5 bases at J, with 14 bases in the middle. The CDR3 runs 15 residues. The CDR3 sequence: CASSIAAGYRETQYF. The part of the CDR3 DNA that was read is TGTGCCAGTAGTATAGCTGCGGGGTACCGGGAGACC.

This clone has a count of ten or more. The DNA ends 3 residues before the CDR3 does, and the rest of the CDR3 is filled in from the germline J gene. The V call is TRBV10-1, the J call TRBJ2-7; TRBD1 is a possible D gene (6 bases). The CDR3 is made up of 15 amino acids. From germline, CDR1 is WNHNN and CDR2 SYGVQD (reference sequence). Trimming stripped 4 bases from V and 2 bases from J, with 15 bases between. The CDR3 loop reads CASSASRGSAYEQYF. Partial CDR3 DNA: TGCGCCAGCAGTGCCTCCAGGGGCTCGGCCTACGAG.

This clone showed up just a few times. This may come from a read error, since a much larger clone is one base off. The read finishes 3 residues shy of the CDR3 end, and the germline J gene is used to complete it. The chain couples TRBV18 to TRBJ1-2; maybe TRBD1 (6 bases). The V end lost 3 bases, the J end lost 7 bases, and 21 bases lay between the germline ends. CDR3 size: 16 residues. The V gene's germline CDR1 is KGHSH and CDR2 LQKENI. The CDR3 reads CASSPLSRWGQSGYTF. Incomplete CDR3 DNA: TGTGCCAGCTCACCGCTGTCACGATGGGGGCAGTCTGGC. Full variable domain (rest looked up from reference TRBV18 and TRBJ1-2): NAGVMQNPRHLVRRRGQEARLRCSPMKGHSHVYWYRQLPEEGLKFMVYLQKENIIDESGMPKERFSAEFPKEGPSILRIQQVVRGDSAAYFCASSPLSRWGQSGYTFGSGTRLTVV.

A remark on this clone: The read stops 3 residues short of the end of the CDR3; the missing end is completed from the germline J gene. The chain carries TRBV19 and TRBJ1-6; D may be TRBD1 (6 bases). Germline CDR1 LNHDA, CDR2 SQIVND (reference sequence). The CDR3 length is 14 residues. Trimming left V 3 bases short and J 8 bases short, with 11 bases between. This CDR3 is CASSMRGGDSPLHF. Partial CDR3 DNA: TGTGCCAGTAGTATGAGGGGGGGGGATTCACCC.

This clone was counted only a few times. The sequenced CDR3 bases are TGTGCCAGCAGTGAACCCAGGGCGAGTGTTAGTTACACTGAA. It specifies CASSEPRASVSYTE. The whole CDR3 protein is CASSEPRASVSYTEAFF. The chain carries TRBV6-1 and TRBJ1-1; TRBD1 might be the D (5 bases). The DNA ends 3 residues before the CDR3 does, and the rest of the CDR3 is filled in from the germline J gene. The CDR3 runs 17 residues. V was pared by 2 bases and J by 3 bases, with 19 bases between. Germline-derived CDR1 and CDR2 are MNHNS and SASEGT.

This clone was detected many times. The read halts 3 residues ahead of the CDR3 end, with the missing end drawn from the germline J gene. The chain has TRBV2 and TRBJ1-4, with TRBD1 matching 10 bases. The germline V gene encodes CDR1 SNHLY and CDR2 FYNNEI. The CDR3 runs to 15 residues. Trimming at V came to 1 base and at J to 8 bases, leaving 4 bases not matched to a gene. The DNA read from the CDR3 is TGTGCCAGCAGTGAAGGGGGACAGGGGAAGGAAAAA. Its protein product is CASSEGGQGKEK. The full-length CDR3 reads as CASSEGGQGKEKLFF.

There are many counts of this clone. With the read ending 3 residues before the CDR3 end, the germline J gene is used to fill in that end. The chain links TRBV19 to TRBJ1-5; tentative D call: TRBD1 (6 bases). V dropped 6 bases and J dropped 6 bases, with 18 bases sitting between them. This CDR3 spans 15 amino acids. CDR1 is LNHDA, CDR2 SQIVND, per germline (reference sequence). The CDR3 DNA, read in part, is TGTGCCAGTAGCACCCGACAGGTAACGAGTCAGCCC. This sequence encodes CASSTRQVTSQP. The whole CDR3 reads CASSTRQVTSQPQHF.

Many counts were recorded for this clone. This CDR3 reads CASVPSGGATSTDTQYF. The CDR3 bases that were read are TGTGCCAGCGTCCCTAGCGGGGGGGCAACTAGCACAGATACG. The chain carries TRBV7-8 and TRBJ2-3; 12 bases match TRBD2. The read falls 3 residues short of the CDR3 end, and the missing part is taken from the germline J gene. CDR1 and CDR2 (germline): SGHVS, FQNEAQ. With 8 bases clipped from V and 0 bases from J, the junction kept 9 bases outside the gene matches. The CDR3 covers 17 residues.